Reported below is one TCR beta chain. This record comes from a study of blood T cell repertoires in COVID-19. Using immunoSEQ multiplex PCR, the repertoire was profiled, and TCRdb retains in-frame clones only, with some absent. The table lists 95,000 to 150,000 clones, approximately 90% of them singletons. Trimming removed 4 bases from V and 3 bases from J, with 12 bases in between. CDR1 and CDR2 (germline): SGHRS, YFSETQ. The CDR3 has 14 amino acids. The sequenced sample consisted of peripheral blood. This receptor was identified in a man between 45 and 60 years old with COVID-19, enrolled during active disease. V and J are TRBV5-1 and TRBJ2-3; D perhaps matches TRBD1 (6 bases). CDR3: CASSPGQTTDTQYF. CDR3 sequence (DNA): TGCGCCAGCAGCCCCGGACAGACAACAGATACGCAGTATTTT.